This T cell receptor (beta chain) was identified in a study of post-analysis software for immune sequencing data. The study, taken as a whole, reports: The study found TRBV5-6, TRBV5-1 and TRBV20-1 among a handful of TRBV segments more frequent in patients than controls.

With respect to this clonotype: Its specificity is not known.

The CDR3 has 16 amino acids. V lost 3 bases to trimming and J lost 5 bases; unmatched junction nucleotides: 6. Looked up from germline, CDR1 is MGHDK and CDR2 is SYGVNS. The TCR beta cDNA libraries carried unique molecular identifiers. TCRdb recomputed calls from the PCR reads with MiXCR, one row per CDR3 protein. The sample lists 750,000 to 950,000 distinct CDR3 sequences, approximately 57% occurring once. The receptor comes from a girl aged 5-17 years with multiple sclerosis. The rearrangement joins TRBV25-1 to TRBJ2-3; 12 bases agree with TRBD2. Sequenced sample: blood. The chain's CDR3 is CASSDSSGRALDTQYF. In DNA form, the CDR3 reads TGTGCCAGCAGTGATTCTAGCGGGAGGGCCCTAGATACGCAGTATTTT. Filled out from reference TRBV25-1 and TRBJ2-3, the complete variable domain reads EADIYQTPRYLVIGTGKKITLECSQTMGHDKMYWYQQDPGMELHLIHYSYGVNSTEKGDLSSESTVSRIRTEHFPLTLESARPSHTSQYLCASSDSSGRALDTQYFGPGTRLTVL.